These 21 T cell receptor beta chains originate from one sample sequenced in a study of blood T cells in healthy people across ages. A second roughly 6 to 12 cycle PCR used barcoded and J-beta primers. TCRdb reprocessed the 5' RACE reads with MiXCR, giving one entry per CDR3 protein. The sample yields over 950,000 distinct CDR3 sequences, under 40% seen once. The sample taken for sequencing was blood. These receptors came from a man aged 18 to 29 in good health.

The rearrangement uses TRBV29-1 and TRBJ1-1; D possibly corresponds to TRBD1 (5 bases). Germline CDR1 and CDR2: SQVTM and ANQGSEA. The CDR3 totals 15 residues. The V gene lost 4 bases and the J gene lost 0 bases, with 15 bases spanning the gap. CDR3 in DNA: TGCAGCGTTGCGTGCCAGGGAAGTATGAACACTGAAGCTTTCTTT. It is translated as CSVACQGSMNTEAFF.

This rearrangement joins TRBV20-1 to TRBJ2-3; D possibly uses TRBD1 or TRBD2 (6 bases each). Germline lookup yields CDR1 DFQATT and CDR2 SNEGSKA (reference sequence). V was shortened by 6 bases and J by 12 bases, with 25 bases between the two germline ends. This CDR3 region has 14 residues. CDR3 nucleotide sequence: TGCAGTGCCGAGGGGGGTTTTTCGGTCGGTACACAGTATTTT. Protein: CSAEGGFSVGTQYF.

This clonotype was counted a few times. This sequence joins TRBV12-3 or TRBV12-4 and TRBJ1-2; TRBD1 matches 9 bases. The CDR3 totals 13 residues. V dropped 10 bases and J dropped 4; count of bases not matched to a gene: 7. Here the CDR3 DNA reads TGTGCCATTACAGGGGGCTTCGGCTATGGCTACACCTTC. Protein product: CAITGGFGYGYTF.

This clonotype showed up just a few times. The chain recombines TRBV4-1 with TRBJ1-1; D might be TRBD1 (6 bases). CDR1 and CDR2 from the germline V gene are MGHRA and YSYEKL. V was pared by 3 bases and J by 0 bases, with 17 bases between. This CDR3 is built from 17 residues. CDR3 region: CASSQEIPGAMNTEAFF. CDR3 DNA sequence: TGCGCCAGCAGCCAGGAGATTCCGGGGGCTATGAACACTGAAGCTTTCTTT.

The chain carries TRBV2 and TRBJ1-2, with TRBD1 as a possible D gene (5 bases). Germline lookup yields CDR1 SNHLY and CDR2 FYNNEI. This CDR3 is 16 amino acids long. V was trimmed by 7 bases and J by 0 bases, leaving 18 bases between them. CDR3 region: CASTEWGPSTNYGYTF. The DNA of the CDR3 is TGTGCCAGCACCGAGTGGGGACCATCCACTAACTATGGCTACACCTTC.

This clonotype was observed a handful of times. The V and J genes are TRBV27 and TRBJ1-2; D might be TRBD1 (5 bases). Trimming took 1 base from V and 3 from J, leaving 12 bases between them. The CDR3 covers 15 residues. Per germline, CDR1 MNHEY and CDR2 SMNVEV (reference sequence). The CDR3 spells CASSLFLGLDYGYTF. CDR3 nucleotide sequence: TGTGCCAGCAGTTTATTTCTGGGGCTGGACTATGGCTACACCTTC.

This CDR3 is CASSSDRARIEAFF. CDR3 in DNA: TGTGCCAGCAGCTCCGACAGGGCCAGAATTGAAGCTTTCTTT. The rearrangement joins TRBV7-2 to TRBJ1-1, with 7 positions matching TRBD1. CDR1 SGHTA and CDR2 FQGNSA come from the germline V gene. V shed 4 bases and J 7 bases; nucleotides not matched to a gene: 9. This CDR3 comprises 14 residues.

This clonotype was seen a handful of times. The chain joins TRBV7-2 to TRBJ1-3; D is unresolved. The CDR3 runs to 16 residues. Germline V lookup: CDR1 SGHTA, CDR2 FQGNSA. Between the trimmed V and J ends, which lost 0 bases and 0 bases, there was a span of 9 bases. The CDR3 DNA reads TGTGCCAGCAGCTTAGCAGGTGCCTTCTCTGGAAACACCATATATTTT. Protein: CASSLAGAFSGNTIYF.

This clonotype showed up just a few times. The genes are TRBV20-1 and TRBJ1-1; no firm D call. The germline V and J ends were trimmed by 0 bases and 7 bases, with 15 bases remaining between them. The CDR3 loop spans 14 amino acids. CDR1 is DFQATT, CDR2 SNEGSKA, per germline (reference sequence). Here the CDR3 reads CSAREEVKSSEAFF. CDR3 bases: TGCAGTGCTAGAGAAGAGGTAAAGAGTAGTGAAGCTTTCTTT.

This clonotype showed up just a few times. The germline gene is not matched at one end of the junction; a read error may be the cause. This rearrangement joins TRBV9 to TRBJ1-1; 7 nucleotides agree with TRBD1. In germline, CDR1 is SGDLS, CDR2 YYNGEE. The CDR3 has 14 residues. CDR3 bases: TGTGCCAGTAGCGTGACAGGGACGAACACTGAAGCTTTCTTT. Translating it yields CASSVTGTNTEAFF.

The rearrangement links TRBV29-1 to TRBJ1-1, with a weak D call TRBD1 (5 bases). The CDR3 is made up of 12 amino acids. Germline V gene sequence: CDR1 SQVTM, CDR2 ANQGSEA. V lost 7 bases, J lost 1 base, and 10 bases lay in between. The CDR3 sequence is CSAPGGNTEAFF. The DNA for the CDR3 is TGCAGCGCCCCGGGGGGGAACACTGAAGCTTTCTTT.

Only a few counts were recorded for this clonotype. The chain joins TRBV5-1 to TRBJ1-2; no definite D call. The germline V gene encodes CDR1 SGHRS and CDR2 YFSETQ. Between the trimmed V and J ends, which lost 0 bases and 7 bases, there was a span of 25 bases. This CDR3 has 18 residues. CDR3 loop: CASSLAPFIRNSGSGYTF. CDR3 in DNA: TGCGCCAGCAGCTTGGCCCCGTTCATCAGAAACTCGGGGTCTGGCTACACCTTC.

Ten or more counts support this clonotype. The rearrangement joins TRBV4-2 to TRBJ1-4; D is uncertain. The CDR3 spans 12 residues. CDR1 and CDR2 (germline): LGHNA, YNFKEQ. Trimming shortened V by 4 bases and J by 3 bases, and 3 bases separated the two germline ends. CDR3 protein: CASSRANEKLFF. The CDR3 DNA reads TGTGCCAGCAGCCGCGCTAATGAAAAACTGTTTTTT.

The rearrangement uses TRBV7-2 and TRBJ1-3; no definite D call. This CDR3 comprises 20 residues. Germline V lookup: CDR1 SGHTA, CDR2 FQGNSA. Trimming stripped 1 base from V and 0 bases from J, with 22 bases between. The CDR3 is CASSLVGQLNPTSSGNTIYF. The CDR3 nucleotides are TGTGCCAGCAGCTTAGTAGGCCAGCTCAATCCGACATCCTCTGGAAACACCATATATTTT.

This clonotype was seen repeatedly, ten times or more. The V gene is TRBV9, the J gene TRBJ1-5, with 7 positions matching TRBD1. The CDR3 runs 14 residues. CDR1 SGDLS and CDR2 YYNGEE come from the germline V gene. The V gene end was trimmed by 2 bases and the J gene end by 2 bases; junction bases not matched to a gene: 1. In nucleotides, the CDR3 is TGTGCCAGCAGCGTCGGGACAGGCAATCAGCCCCAGCATTTT. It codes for CASSVGTGNQPQHF.

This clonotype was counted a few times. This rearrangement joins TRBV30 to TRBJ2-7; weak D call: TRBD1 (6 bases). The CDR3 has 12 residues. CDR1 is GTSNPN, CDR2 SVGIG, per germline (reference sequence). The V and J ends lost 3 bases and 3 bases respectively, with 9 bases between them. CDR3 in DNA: TGTGCCTGGAGGAAACAGGGCTACGAGCAGTACTTC. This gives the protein CAWRKQGYEQYF.

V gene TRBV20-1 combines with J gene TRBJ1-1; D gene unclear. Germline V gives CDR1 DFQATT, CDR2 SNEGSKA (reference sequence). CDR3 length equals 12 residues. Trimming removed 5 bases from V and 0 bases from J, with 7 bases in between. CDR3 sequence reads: CSAFILNTEAFF. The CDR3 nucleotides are TGCAGTGCTTTTATACTGAACACTGAAGCTTTCTTT.

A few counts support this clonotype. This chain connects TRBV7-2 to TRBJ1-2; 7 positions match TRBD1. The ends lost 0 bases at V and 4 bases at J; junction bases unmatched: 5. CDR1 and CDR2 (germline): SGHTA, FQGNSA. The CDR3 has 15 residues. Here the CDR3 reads CASSLAGGVGYGYTF. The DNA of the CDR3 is TGTGCCAGCAGCTTAGCAGGGGGCGTCGGCTATGGCTACACCTTC.

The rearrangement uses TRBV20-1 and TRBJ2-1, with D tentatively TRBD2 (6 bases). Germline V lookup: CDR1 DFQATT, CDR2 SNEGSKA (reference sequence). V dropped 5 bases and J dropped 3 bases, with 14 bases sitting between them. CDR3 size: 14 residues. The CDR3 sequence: CSASAGPRYNEQFF. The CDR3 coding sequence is TGCAGTGCTTCTGCGGGGCCCCGCTACAATGAGCAGTTCTTC.

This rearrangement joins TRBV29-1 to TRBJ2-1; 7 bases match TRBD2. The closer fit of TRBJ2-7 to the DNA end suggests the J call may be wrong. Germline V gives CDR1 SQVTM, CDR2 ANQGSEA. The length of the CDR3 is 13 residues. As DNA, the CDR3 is TGCAGCGGGGGAGGGTCTGGCTACAATGAGCAGTACTTC. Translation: CSGGGSGYNEQYF.

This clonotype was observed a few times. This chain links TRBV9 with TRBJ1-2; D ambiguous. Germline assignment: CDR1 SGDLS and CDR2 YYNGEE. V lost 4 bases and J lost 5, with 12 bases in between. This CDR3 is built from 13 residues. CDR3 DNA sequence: TGTGCCAGCAGCCACGGTACAATTTATGGCTACACCTTC. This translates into CASSHGTIYGYTF.